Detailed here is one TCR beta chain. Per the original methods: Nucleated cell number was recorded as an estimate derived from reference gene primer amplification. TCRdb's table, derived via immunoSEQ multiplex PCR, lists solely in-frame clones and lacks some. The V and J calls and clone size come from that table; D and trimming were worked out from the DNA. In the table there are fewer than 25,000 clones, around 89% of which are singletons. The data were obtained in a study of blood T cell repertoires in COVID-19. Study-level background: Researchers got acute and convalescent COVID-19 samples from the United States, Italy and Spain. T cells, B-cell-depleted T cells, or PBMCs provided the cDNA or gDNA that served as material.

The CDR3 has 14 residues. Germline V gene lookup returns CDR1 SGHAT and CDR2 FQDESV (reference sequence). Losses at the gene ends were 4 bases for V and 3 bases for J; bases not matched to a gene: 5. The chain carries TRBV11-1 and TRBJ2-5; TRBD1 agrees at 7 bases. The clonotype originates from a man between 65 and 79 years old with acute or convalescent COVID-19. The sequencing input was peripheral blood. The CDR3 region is CASSSPTGKETQYF. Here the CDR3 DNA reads TGTGCCAGCAGCTCGCCGACAGGGAAAGAGACCCAGTACTTC.